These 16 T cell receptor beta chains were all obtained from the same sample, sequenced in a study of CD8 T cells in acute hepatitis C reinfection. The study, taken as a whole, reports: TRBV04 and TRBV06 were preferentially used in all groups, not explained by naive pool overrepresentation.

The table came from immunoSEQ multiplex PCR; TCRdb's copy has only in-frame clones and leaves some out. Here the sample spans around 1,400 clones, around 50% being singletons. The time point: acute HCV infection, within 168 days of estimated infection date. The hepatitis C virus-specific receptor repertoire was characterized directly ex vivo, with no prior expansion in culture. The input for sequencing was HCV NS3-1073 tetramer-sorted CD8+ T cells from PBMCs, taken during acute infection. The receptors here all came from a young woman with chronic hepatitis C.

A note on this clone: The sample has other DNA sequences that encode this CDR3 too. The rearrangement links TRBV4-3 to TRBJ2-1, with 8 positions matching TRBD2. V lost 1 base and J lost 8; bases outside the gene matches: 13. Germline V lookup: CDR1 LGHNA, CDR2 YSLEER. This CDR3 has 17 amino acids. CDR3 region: CASSQAVAAGGGDEQFF. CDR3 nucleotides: TGCGCCAGCAGCCAAGCGGTCGCGGCGGGGGGCGGGGATGAGCAGTTCTTC.

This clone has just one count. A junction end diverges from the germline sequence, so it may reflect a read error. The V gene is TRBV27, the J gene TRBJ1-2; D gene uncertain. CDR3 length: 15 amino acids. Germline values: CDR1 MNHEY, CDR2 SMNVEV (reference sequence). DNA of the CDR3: TGTGCCAGCAGTTTATCGACGGTGAGTCCATATGACTACACCTTC. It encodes CASSLSTVSPYDYTF.

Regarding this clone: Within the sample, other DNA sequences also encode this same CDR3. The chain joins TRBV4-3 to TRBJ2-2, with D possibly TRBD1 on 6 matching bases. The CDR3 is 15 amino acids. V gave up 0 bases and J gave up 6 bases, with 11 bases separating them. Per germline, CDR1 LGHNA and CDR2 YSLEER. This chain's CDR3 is CASSQEVGAPGELFF. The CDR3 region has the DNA TGCGCCAGCAGCCAAGAGGTGGGGGCGCCCGGGGAGCTGTTTTTT.

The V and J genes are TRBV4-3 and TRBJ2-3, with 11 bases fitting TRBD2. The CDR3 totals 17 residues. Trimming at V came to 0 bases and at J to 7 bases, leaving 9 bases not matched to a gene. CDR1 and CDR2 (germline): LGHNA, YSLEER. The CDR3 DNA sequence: TGCGCCAGCAGCCAAGATGAGTCTAGCGGGGGGTGGTATACGCAGTATTTT. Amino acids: CASSQDESSGGWYTQYF.

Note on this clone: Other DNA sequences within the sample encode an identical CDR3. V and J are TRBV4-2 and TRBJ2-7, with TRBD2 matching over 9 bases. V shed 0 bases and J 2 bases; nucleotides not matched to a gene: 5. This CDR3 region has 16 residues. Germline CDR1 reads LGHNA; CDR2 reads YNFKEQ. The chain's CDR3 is CASSQEASGAPYEQYF. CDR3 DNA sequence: TGTGCCAGCAGCCAAGAAGCTAGCGGGGCCCCCTACGAGCAGTACTTC.

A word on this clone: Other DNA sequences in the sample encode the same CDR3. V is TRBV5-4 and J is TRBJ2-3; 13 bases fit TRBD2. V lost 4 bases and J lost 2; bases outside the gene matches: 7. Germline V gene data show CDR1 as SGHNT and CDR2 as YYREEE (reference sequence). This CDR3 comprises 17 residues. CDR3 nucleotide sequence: TGTGCCAGCAGCCCTCGGACTAGCGGGGGCTACACAGATACGCAGTATTTT. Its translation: CASSPRTSGGYTDTQYF.

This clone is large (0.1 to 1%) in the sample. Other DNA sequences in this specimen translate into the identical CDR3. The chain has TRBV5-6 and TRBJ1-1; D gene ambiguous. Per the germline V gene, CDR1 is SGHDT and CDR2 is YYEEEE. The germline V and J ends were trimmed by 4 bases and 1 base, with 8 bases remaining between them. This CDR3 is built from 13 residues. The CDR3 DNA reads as TGTGCCAGCAGCCCGGCAGCGAACACTGAAGCTTTCTTT. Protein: CASSPAANTEAFF.

CDR3 amino acids: CASSQETGAEQYF. The CDR3 DNA follows: TGTGCCAGCAGCCAGGAGACAGGGGCCGAGCAGTACTTC. The J gene is TRBJ2-7, the V gene TRBV4-2; 8 bases align to TRBD1. The CDR3 runs 13 residues. Germline-derived CDR1 and CDR2 are LGHNA and YNFKEQ. Trimming took 3 bases from V and 6 from J; bases not matched to a gene: 4.

The CDR3 is CASSQEPTGGTNTGELFF. The CDR3 coding sequence is TGCGCCAGCAGCCAAGAACCAACAGGGGGCACGAACACCGGGGAGCTGTTTTTT. The gene calls are TRBV4-3 and TRBJ2-2, with TRBD1 matching 9 bases. J lost 0 bases, V lost 0 bases, and 5 bases had no gene match. This CDR3 has 18 amino acids. Germline CDR1 is LGHNA and CDR2 is YSLEER.

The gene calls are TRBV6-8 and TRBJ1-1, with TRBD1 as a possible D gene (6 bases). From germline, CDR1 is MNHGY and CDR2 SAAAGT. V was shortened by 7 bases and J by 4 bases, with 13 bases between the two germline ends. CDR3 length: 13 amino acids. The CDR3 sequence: CASTSGAGTEAFF. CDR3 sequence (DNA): TGTGCCAGCACTTCAGGGGCGGGCACTGAAGCTTTCTTT.

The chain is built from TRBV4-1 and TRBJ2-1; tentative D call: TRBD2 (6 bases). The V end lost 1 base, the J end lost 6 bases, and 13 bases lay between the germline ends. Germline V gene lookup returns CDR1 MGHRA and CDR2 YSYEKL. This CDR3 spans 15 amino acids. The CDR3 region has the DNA TGCGCCAGCAGCCAAGTCGTCACCGGGGGCAATGAGCAGTTCTTC. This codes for CASSQVVTGGNEQFF.

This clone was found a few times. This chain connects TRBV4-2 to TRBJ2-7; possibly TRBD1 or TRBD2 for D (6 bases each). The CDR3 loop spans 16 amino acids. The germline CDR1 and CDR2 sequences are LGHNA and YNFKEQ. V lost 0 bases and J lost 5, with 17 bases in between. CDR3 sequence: CASSQDGAPGANEQYF. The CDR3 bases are TGTGCCAGCAGCCAAGACGGAGCTCCGGGGGCAAACGAGCAGTACTTC.

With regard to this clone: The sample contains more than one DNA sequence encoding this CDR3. In nucleotides, the CDR3 is TGCGCCAGCAGCCAAGAGCCATCCGGGACTAGCGGGGGGGGAGATACGCAGTATTTT. Translation: CASSQEPSGTSGGGDTQYF. This rearrangement joins TRBV4-3 to TRBJ2-3; 16 bases fit TRBD2. Germline V gives CDR1 LGHNA, CDR2 YSLEER. The CDR3 sequence is 19 residues long. V gave up 0 bases and J gave up 5 bases; unmatched junction bases: 8.

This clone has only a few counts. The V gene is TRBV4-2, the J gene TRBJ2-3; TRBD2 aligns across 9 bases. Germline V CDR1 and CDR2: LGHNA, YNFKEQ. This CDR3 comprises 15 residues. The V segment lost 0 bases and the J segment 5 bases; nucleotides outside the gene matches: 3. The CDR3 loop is CASSQEGGGGDTQYF. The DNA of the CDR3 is TGTGCCAGCAGCCAAGAGGGCGGGGGGGGAGATACGCAGTATTTT.

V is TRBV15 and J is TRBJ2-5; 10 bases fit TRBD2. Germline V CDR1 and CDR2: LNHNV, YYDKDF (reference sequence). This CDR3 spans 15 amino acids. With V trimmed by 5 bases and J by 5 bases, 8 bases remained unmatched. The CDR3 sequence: CATSSASGGWETQYF. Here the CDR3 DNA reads TGTGCCACCAGCTCTGCTAGCGGGGGATGGGAGACCCAGTACTTC.

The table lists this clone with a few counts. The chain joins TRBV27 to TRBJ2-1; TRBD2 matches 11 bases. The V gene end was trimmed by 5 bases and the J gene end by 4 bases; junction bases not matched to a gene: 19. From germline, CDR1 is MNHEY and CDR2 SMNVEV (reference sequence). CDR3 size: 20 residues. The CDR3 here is CASSPTVGGVAGGQYNEQFF. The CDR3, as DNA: TGTGCCAGCAGTCCCACGGTCGGGGGTGTAGCGGGGGGGCAATACAATGAGCAGTTCTTC.